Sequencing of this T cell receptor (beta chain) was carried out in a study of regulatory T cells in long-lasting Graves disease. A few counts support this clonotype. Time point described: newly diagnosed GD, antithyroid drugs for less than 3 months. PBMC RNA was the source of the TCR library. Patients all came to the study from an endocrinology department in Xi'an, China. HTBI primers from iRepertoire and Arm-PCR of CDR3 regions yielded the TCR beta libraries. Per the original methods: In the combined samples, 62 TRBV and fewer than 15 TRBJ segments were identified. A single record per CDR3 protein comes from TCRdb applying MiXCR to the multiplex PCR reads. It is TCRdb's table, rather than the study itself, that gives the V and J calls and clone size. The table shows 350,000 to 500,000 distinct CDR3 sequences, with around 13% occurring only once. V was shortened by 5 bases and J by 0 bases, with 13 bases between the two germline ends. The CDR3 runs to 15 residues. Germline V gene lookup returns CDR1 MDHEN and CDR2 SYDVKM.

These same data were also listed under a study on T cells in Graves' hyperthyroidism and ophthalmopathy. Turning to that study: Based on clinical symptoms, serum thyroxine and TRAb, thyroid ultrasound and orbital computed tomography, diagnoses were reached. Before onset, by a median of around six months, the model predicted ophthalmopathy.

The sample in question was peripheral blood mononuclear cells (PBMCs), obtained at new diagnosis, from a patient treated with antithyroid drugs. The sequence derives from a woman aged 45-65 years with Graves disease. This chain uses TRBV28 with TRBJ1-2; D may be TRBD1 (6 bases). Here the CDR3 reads CASSGQSGSNYGYTF. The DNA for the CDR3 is TGTGCCAGCAGTGGACAGTCGGGTTCTAACTATGGCTACACCTTC.